This TCR beta chain was sequenced in a study of shared clonotypes between healthy human individuals (dated by TCRdb to about 2020). Regarding the complete study: The cohort comprised two women and a few men aged 18 to 49 years. Per donor, three plates each were used for CD4 naive and CD4 memory, two for CD8 naive, and one for CD8 memory. The study deeply sequenced blood TCR repertoires of five healthy adults to estimate repertoire size and the extent of clonotype sharing between individuals. To increase sequencing depth and limit assay-specific biases, TCR repertoire library preparation and sequencing were carried out by different laboratories using diverse techniques. Between about 0.94 and 8.9 billion PBMCs per donor were obtained by leukapheresis. Study-wide conclusions, independent of this receptor: Sampling was restricted to blood, and TCR repertoires in tissues likely differ from the TCR repertoires found in blood. Naive subsets generally had larger estimated clonotype richness than memory subsets. Pairwise subsampling indicated that sequencing depth was expected to affect the degree of clonotype sharing among donors. Clonotypes shared by all four sorted-subset donors showed higher generation probabilities than non-shared clonotypes. Across four donors, approximately 4.6% of naive CD4, approximately 3.6% of naive CD8, approximately 2.5% of memory CD4, and around 0.4% of memory CD8 clonotypes were shared. Incomplete sequencing was indicated by rarefaction of sorted-subset datasets, despite the large sequencing depth. Because the study included only a small number of donors, the genetic and exposure-history diversity represented was limited.

The donors were healthy, HIV-negative adults who had no recently reported acute infections or vaccinations. Every donor was a Caucasian adult residing in Nashville, Tennessee, USA. CD4+ T cells were enriched by magnetic negative selection; naive cells were then positively selected on CD45RA, and the negative fraction formed the memory subset. After blood collection by leukapheresis, PBMCs were isolated using Ficoll-Histopaque density gradient centrifugation and then cryopreserved in the vapor phase of liquid nitrogen. Purity and quantity of every magnetically sorted T cell population were checked by analytical flow cytometry. Each sorted fraction had its genomic DNA isolated and then quantified by UV absorbance on a Nanodrop 2000c. With regard to this clone: Its specific antigen is unknown. Per-base quality was not reported, and no clone a single base away is much larger than it.

Using the deep immunoSEQ assay, multiplex PCR amplified TCR CDR3 regions from genomic DNA. Extracted genomic DNA from each cell subset was distributed evenly across all wells of several immunoSEQ 96-well plates, and each plate was treated as a replicate. For sorted subsets, roughly 200 ng of genomic DNA, equivalent to tens of thousands of T cell genomes, went into each replicate PCR. Purified libraries were quantified with a Qubit 3.0 fluorometer, sized on a Bioanalyzer 2100, and re-quantified with the KAPA Library Quantification kit. Each immunoSEQ 96-well plate was sequenced on its own single-read 150-cycle Illumina NextSeq 550 flow cell. The authors' pipeline ran thus. Because the immunoSEQ output held only junctional sequences and lacked quality scores, the filtering could not match the filtering applied to full-length reads. Sequences were annotated with PyIR, a Python wrapper for IgBLAST v1.9, and V/J genes and CDR3 were assigned using IMGT germline references. Reads were filtered out if the reads had weak V/J assignments (E-value above 1e-6), no CDR3, stop codons, out-of-frame junctions, or ambiguous translated residues. V3J clonotypes were defined as sequences sharing an identical inferred V gene, J gene, and CDR3 amino acid sequence. Percentage overlap between repertoires was calculated by dividing the number of shared unique clonotypes by the size of the smaller repertoire. Richness of each repertoire was evaluated using RTK rarefaction, the Chao1 estimator, and Recon v2.1 estimates of unobserved clonotypes. For all TCRbeta clonotypes obtained by the gDNA method from a handful of donors, generation probabilities were computed with OLGA. What TCRdb holds here is the immuneACCESS table cut down to in-frame rearrangements. Part of the clones is not present; checked against another copy, under half of the missing clones reflect an unresolved V gene, and the others are unexplained. The V and J calls and the clone size are those of that table, but D and trimming were determined from the DNA. The sample profile shows more than 2,000,000 clones; roughly 92% of them were found once. Under 0.15% of the sample comes from the top ten.

The CDR3 has 15 amino acids, counting the end cysteine and phenylalanine. The kept DNA is CDR3 alone, 45 bases in frame from the first base. V gives up 2 bases and J gives up 3 bases, and the segment between their germline ends measures 10 bases. The germline V gene encodes CDR1 LNHDA and CDR2 SQIVND (reference sequence). The sequence was collected from a man in his late teens or twenties in good health. The specimen sequenced was naive CD4+ T cells sorted from blood. The cell subset or site label, read with the paper, signifies: CD45RA+ positively selected. In this chain, TRBV19 is recombined with TRBJ1-4; possibly the D gene is TRBD1, per 5 matching bases. For the CDR3, the sequence is CASSISGGANEKLFF. The DNA is TGTGCCAGTAGTATATCTGGGGGGGCTAATGAAAAACTGTTTTTT.